Following are 30 T cell receptor beta chains from one sample sequenced in a study of blood T cell repertoires in COVID-19. Data came from immunoSEQ multiplex PCR; TCRdb stores just in-frame clones and leaves some out. The sample gives about 230,000 clones, 86% of which show up once; more than 9% is in the top ten. The sample was peripheral blood. The receptors come from a man in his forties or fifties with COVID-19, enrolled during active disease.

This chain uses TRBV18 with TRBJ2-2, with TRBD2 matching over 7 bases. CDR1 is KGHSH and CDR2 is LQKENI in the germline V gene. V trimming: 2 bases; J trimming: 7 bases; junction bases outside the gene matches: 4. CDR3 size: 14 residues. The CDR3 is CASSPLAGGGELFF. CDR3 bases: TGTGCCAGCTCACCATTAGCGGGCGGCGGGGAGCTGTTTTTT. Drawing the rest from reference TRBV18 and TRBJ2-2, the complete variable domain is NAGVMQNPRHLVRRRGQEARLRCSPMKGHSHVYWYRQLPEEGLKFMVYLQKENIIDESGMPKERFSAEFPKEGPSILRIQQVVRGDSAAYFCASSPLAGGGELFFGEGSRLTVL.

V gene TRBV6-1 combines with J gene TRBJ1-4; D is perhaps TRBD1 (6 bases). The V gene's germline CDR1 is MNHNS and CDR2 SASEGT. CDR3 size: 14 residues. The V end lost 1 base, the J end lost 13 bases, and 16 bases lay between the germline ends. The CDR3 bases are TGTGCCAGCAGTGAAGGGGGCAGGGGCAATGGACTGTTTTTT. Its translation is CASSEGGRGNGLFF.

V gene TRBV6-2 or TRBV6-3 combines with J gene TRBJ1-1; maybe TRBD1 (5 bases). Trimming pared 2 bases from V and 0 bases from J, leaving 13 bases between. Per the germline V gene, CDR1 is MNHEY and CDR2 is SVGEGT. This CDR3 region has 16 residues. Here the CDR3 reads CASSYPAQGLNTEAFF. CDR3 nucleotide sequence: TGTGCCAGCAGTTACCCCGCCCAGGGTTTGAACACTGAAGCTTTCTTT.

This clone was seen ten or more times. This chain links TRBV2 with TRBJ1-3, with a tentative D call TRBD1 (5 bases). Looked up from germline, CDR1 is SNHLY and CDR2 is FYNNEI. V was cut by 8 bases and J by 0 bases, with 14 bases left in between. The CDR3 spans 15 residues. The CDR3 bases are TGTGCCAGCTCGGGTGACAGTTACTCTGGAAACACCATATATTTT. This translates into CASSGDSYSGNTIYF. Together with reference TRBV2 and TRBJ1-3, the CDR3 gives the full variable domain: EPEVTQTPSHQVTQMGQEVILRCVPISNHLYFYWYRQILGQKVEFLVSFYNNEISEKSEIFDDQFSVERPDGSNFTLKIRSTKLEDSAMYFCASSGDSYSGNTIYFGEGSWLTVV.

The chain carries TRBV7-9 and TRBJ2-7; D might be TRBD1 (5 bases). Trimming shortened V by 2 bases and J by 0 bases, and 17 bases separated the two germline ends. The CDR3 extends over 17 amino acids. Per germline, CDR1 SEHNR and CDR2 FQNEAQ (reference sequence). The DNA of the CDR3 is TGTGCCAGCAGCTTAATTATAGGGGCCGCTAGCTCCTACGAGCAGTACTTC. Translated, it gives CASSLIIGAASSYEQYF.

The chain couples TRBV27 to TRBJ1-1; the match to TRBD1 covers 9 bases. Trimming at V came to 3 bases and at J to 4 bases, leaving 6 bases not matched to a gene. The V gene's germline CDR1 is MNHEY and CDR2 SMNVEV (reference sequence). This CDR3 comprises 15 residues. This CDR3 is CASSLDRGWSTEAFF. CDR3 in DNA: TGTGCCAGCAGTTTGGACAGGGGATGGAGCACTGAAGCTTTCTTT.

In its sample, this clone was seen a few times. The rearrangement uses TRBV19 and TRBJ2-7, with 8 bases lining up with TRBD1. V dropped 7 bases and J dropped 0; count of bases not matched to a gene: 8. This CDR3 spans 15 amino acids. Germline V gives CDR1 LNHDA, CDR2 SQIVND (reference sequence). CDR3 bases: TGTGCCAGTACCCCGGGACAGGAGAGCTCCTACGAGCAGTACTTC. Translation gives CASTPGQESSYEQYF.

A single count supports this clone. The chain combines TRBV18 with TRBJ2-7; TRBD2 aligns across 7 bases. The CDR3 contains 14 residues. The V gene's germline CDR1 is KGHSH and CDR2 LQKENI. V lost 5 bases to trimming and J lost 6 bases; unmatched junction nucleotides: 10. In DNA, the CDR3 is TGTGCCAGCTCAAGTGCGGGAGTTCCGGGCGAGCAGTACTTC. This gives the protein CASSSAGVPGEQYF.

The chain recombines TRBV7-2 with TRBJ2-7; TRBD1 might be the D (7 bases). This CDR3 is built from 15 residues. In germline, CDR1 is SGHTA, CDR2 FQGNSA. V was shortened by 5 bases and J by 6 bases, with 20 bases between the two germline ends. For the CDR3, the DNA is TGTGCCAGCAGCCCCCAGGGGTCAGGGGGAGGCGAGCAGTACTTC. It is translated as CASSPQGSGGGEQYF. Variable domain in full (rest from reference TRBV7-2 and TRBJ2-7): GAGVSQSPSNKVTEKGKDVELRCDPISGHTALYWYRQSLGQGLEFLIYFQGNSAPDKSGLPSDRFSAERTGGSVSTLTIQRTQQEDSAVYLCASSPQGSGGGEQYFGPGTRLTVT.

The J gene is TRBJ1-2, the V gene TRBV6-6; 9 positions match TRBD1. Germline-derived CDR1 and CDR2 are MNHNY and SVGAGI (reference sequence). V dropped 7 bases and J dropped 4; count of bases not matched to a gene: 10. The CDR3 sequence is 15 residues long. CDR3 sequence (DNA): TGTGCCAGCACCACGGGACAGGGACTGGTCTATGGCTACACCTTC. Translating it yields CASTTGQGLVYGYTF.

The genes are TRBV19 and TRBJ1-3; possible D gene TRBD1, 5 bases. V lost 5 bases, J lost 5 bases, and 13 bases lay in between. Germline CDR1 LNHDA, CDR2 SQIVND (reference sequence). The CDR3 is 14 residues long. The CDR3 nucleotides are TGTGCCAGTAGTCCTTCGGACATTCGAAACACCATATATTTT. Its translation: CASSPSDIRNTIYF.

The genes are TRBV4-1 and TRBJ2-1, with TRBD2 matching 12 bases. CDR3 size: 16 residues. CDR1 and CDR2 (germline): MGHRA, YSYEKL. J was trimmed by 6 bases and V by 5 bases; bases with no gene match: 8. For the CDR3, the DNA is TGCGCCAGCAGCAACAGGGAACTAGCGGGAGGCAATGAGCAGTTCTTC. Translation: CASSNRELAGGNEQFF.

This clone was counted between two and nine times. The rearrangement joins TRBV2 to TRBJ2-1, with 8 bases that match TRBD2. The V gene's germline CDR1 is SNHLY and CDR2 FYNNEI. Losses at the gene ends were 6 bases for V and 6 bases for J; bases not matched to a gene: 7. This CDR3 region has 14 residues. The CDR3 protein is CASRRLASRNEQFF. DNA for the CDR3: TGTGCCAGCAGACGACTAGCGTCTCGCAATGAGCAGTTCTTC. Filled out from reference TRBV2 and TRBJ2-1, the complete variable domain reads EPEVTQTPSHQVTQMGQEVILRCVPISNHLYFYWYRQILGQKVEFLVSFYNNEISEKSEIFDDQFSVERPDGSNFTLKIRSTKLEDSAMYFCASRRLASRNEQFFGPGTRLTVL.

This rearrangement joins TRBV12-3 or TRBV12-4 to TRBJ1-6; D gene uncertain. Trimming removed 0 bases at V and 6 bases at J, with 3 bases between. The CDR3 is 13 residues long. The CDR3 DNA reads as TGTGCCAGCAGTTTAGCGCGTAATTCACCCCTCCACTTT. The encoded protein is CASSLARNSPLHF.

This chain joins TRBV18 and TRBJ2-1; 10 bases agree with TRBD2. Unmatched junction bases numbered 5, after V lost 1 base and J lost 5 bases. This CDR3 spans 16 amino acids. The germline V gene encodes CDR1 KGHSH and CDR2 LQKENI. CDR3 sequence (DNA): TGTGCCAGCTCACCACTTACTAGCGGGAACGACAATGAGCAGTTCTTC. Protein product: CASSPLTSGNDNEQFF.

Concerning this clone: Other DNA sequences in the sample encode the same CDR3. The rearrangement links TRBV19 to TRBJ2-7, with 8 nucleotides matching TRBD1. The CDR3 totals 14 residues. Losses at the gene ends were 2 bases for V and 0 bases for J; bases not matched to a gene: 0. CDR1 LNHDA and CDR2 SQIVND come from the germline V gene (reference sequence). The DNA for the CDR3 is TGTGCCAGTAGTATACAGGGGGCCTCCTACGAGCAGTACTTC. This codes for CASSIQGASYEQYF.

The chain recombines TRBV20-1 with TRBJ2-2; the D gene is possibly TRBD1 (5 bases). This CDR3 has 14 residues. From germline, CDR1 is DFQATT and CDR2 SNEGSKA (reference sequence). V was shortened by 3 bases and J by 0 bases, with 8 bases between the two germline ends. As DNA, the CDR3 is TGCAGTGCTAGTGGGGCTTCGAACACCGGGGAGCTGTTTTTT. Translated, it gives CSASGASNTGELFF.

J is TRBJ2-1 and V is TRBV4-3, with TRBD2 matching over 10 bases. In germline, CDR1 is LGHNA, CDR2 YSLEER. The CDR3 extends over 16 amino acids. Trimming removed 1 base from V and 3 bases from J; junction bases left unmatched: 3. CDR3: CASSQVAGGIYNEQFF. The CDR3 bases are TGCGCCAGCAGCCAAGTAGCGGGGGGCATCTACAATGAGCAGTTCTTC.

The genes are TRBV5-1 and TRBJ1-2; 9 positions match TRBD1. V lost 0 bases to trimming and J lost 0 bases; unmatched junction nucleotides: 6. The CDR3 runs 17 residues. Per the germline V gene, CDR1 is SGHRS and CDR2 is YFSETQ. The CDR3, as DNA: TGCGCCAGCAGCTTGGATTCCGGGGACAGGGCTAACTATGGCTACACCTTC. Amino acids: CASSLDSGDRANYGYTF.

The chain has TRBV14 and TRBJ2-2; maybe TRBD1 (5 bases). Germline CDR1 reads SGHDN; CDR2 reads FVKESK. This CDR3 is 15 amino acids long. Trimming stripped 4 bases from V and 3 bases from J, with 12 bases between. The DNA for the CDR3 is TGTGCCAGCAGCCGGAGAGACAGAGACACCGGGGAGCTGTTTTTT. The encoded protein is CASSRRDRDTGELFF.

V is TRBV2 and J is TRBJ1-4, with 9 bases lining up with TRBD1. V was clipped by 7 bases and J by 5 bases; unmatched bases: 5. Germline loops: CDR1 SNHLY, CDR2 FYNNEI. This CDR3 contains 14 residues. This chain's CDR3 is CASTMTGGNEKLFF. The CDR3, as DNA: TGTGCCAGCACCATGACAGGGGGGAATGAAAAACTGTTTTTT.

The chain links TRBV6-2 or TRBV6-3 to TRBJ2-1, with 7 bases identical to TRBD1. Germline assignment: CDR1 MNHEY and CDR2 SVGEGT. The CDR3 totals 13 residues. With V trimmed by 6 bases and J by 5 bases, 4 bases remained unmatched. CDR3 amino acids: CASSGTANNEQFF. CDR3 bases: TGTGCCAGCAGCGGGACAGCCAACAATGAGCAGTTCTTC.

The gene calls are TRBV21-1 and TRBJ1-5. TRBV21-1 is classified as a pseudogene. This CDR3 has 15 amino acids. CDR3 loop: CASSKSPGGSQPQHF. The CDR3 coding sequence is TGTGCCAGCAGCAAAAGTCCGGGGGGCAGTCAGCCCCAGCATTTT.

The chain recombines TRBV5-6 with TRBJ2-5; 15 nucleotides line up with TRBD2. The CDR3 is 15 residues long. V lost 5 bases, J lost 5 bases, and 4 bases stayed unmatched. CDR1 SGHDT and CDR2 YYEEEE come from the germline V gene. The CDR3 spells CASSSGTSGRETQYF. CDR3 bases: TGTGCCAGCAGTTCCGGGACTAGCGGGAGGGAGACCCAGTACTTC.

The gene calls are TRBV4-1 and TRBJ2-1; 7 positions match TRBD2. V was pared by 0 bases and J by 0 bases, with 11 bases of the junction left unmatched. The CDR3 runs to 19 residues. CDR1 and CDR2 (germline): MGHRA, YSYEKL. The CDR3 DNA reads TGCGCCAGCAGCCAAGATCGCACTAGCGTCATGGGCTCCTACAATGAGCAGTTCTTC. This sequence encodes CASSQDRTSVMGSYNEQFF.

This chain links TRBV19 with TRBJ1-1; D possibly corresponds to TRBD1 (6 bases). CDR1 LNHDA and CDR2 SQIVND come from the germline V gene (reference sequence). This CDR3 is 18 amino acids long. The V gene lost 4 bases and the J gene lost 11 bases, with 32 bases spanning the gap. CDR3 sequence (DNA): TGTGCCAGTAGTACCCGTTACACAGGGAAGGAGGTGAACATGCTGGCTTTCTTT. Residues: CASSTRYTGKEVNMLAFF.

This clone has only one observation. This chain connects TRBV24-1 to TRBJ2-2, with D perhaps matching TRBD2 (6 bases). Germline V gene lookup returns CDR1 KGHDR and CDR2 SFDVKD. Between the trimmed V and J ends, which lost 5 bases and 5 bases, there was a span of 11 bases. The CDR3 is 14 residues long. CDR3 bases: TGTGCCACCAGTGTCCAGGGAGGTACCGGGGAGCTGTTTTTT. It specifies CATSVQGGTGELFF.

This clone came up a few times. V gene TRBV19 combines with J gene TRBJ2-2, with TRBD2 as a possible D gene (5 bases). In germline, CDR1 is LNHDA, CDR2 SQIVND (reference sequence). Trimming left V 6 bases short and J 5 bases short, with 19 bases between. The CDR3 totals 16 residues. As DNA, the CDR3 is TGTGCCAGTAGCCCACAAGAGGGATCGGTTACCGGGGAGCTGTTTTTT. It encodes CASSPQEGSVTGELFF.

This clone has a single count. This chain joins TRBV14 and TRBJ2-1; TRBD1 matches at 7 bases. The CDR3 is 16 residues long. The junction had 9 bases not matched to a gene; V was cut back by 5 bases and J by 2 bases. CDR1 is SGHDN and CDR2 is FVKESK in the germline V gene. This chain's CDR3 is CASSSVGQGAYNEQFF. The CDR3 bases are TGTGCCAGCAGCTCGGTGGGGCAGGGGGCCTACAATGAGCAGTTCTTC.

V and J are TRBV6-5 and TRBJ2-3, with 10 bases fitting TRBD1. Germline-derived CDR1 and CDR2 are MNHEY and SVGAGI. With V trimmed by 6 bases and J by 2 bases, 5 bases remained unmatched. This CDR3 has 15 residues. CDR3 protein: CASSRTGGVTDTQYF. The CDR3 coding sequence is TGTGCCAGCAGCAGGACAGGGGGGGTCACAGATACGCAGTATTTT.